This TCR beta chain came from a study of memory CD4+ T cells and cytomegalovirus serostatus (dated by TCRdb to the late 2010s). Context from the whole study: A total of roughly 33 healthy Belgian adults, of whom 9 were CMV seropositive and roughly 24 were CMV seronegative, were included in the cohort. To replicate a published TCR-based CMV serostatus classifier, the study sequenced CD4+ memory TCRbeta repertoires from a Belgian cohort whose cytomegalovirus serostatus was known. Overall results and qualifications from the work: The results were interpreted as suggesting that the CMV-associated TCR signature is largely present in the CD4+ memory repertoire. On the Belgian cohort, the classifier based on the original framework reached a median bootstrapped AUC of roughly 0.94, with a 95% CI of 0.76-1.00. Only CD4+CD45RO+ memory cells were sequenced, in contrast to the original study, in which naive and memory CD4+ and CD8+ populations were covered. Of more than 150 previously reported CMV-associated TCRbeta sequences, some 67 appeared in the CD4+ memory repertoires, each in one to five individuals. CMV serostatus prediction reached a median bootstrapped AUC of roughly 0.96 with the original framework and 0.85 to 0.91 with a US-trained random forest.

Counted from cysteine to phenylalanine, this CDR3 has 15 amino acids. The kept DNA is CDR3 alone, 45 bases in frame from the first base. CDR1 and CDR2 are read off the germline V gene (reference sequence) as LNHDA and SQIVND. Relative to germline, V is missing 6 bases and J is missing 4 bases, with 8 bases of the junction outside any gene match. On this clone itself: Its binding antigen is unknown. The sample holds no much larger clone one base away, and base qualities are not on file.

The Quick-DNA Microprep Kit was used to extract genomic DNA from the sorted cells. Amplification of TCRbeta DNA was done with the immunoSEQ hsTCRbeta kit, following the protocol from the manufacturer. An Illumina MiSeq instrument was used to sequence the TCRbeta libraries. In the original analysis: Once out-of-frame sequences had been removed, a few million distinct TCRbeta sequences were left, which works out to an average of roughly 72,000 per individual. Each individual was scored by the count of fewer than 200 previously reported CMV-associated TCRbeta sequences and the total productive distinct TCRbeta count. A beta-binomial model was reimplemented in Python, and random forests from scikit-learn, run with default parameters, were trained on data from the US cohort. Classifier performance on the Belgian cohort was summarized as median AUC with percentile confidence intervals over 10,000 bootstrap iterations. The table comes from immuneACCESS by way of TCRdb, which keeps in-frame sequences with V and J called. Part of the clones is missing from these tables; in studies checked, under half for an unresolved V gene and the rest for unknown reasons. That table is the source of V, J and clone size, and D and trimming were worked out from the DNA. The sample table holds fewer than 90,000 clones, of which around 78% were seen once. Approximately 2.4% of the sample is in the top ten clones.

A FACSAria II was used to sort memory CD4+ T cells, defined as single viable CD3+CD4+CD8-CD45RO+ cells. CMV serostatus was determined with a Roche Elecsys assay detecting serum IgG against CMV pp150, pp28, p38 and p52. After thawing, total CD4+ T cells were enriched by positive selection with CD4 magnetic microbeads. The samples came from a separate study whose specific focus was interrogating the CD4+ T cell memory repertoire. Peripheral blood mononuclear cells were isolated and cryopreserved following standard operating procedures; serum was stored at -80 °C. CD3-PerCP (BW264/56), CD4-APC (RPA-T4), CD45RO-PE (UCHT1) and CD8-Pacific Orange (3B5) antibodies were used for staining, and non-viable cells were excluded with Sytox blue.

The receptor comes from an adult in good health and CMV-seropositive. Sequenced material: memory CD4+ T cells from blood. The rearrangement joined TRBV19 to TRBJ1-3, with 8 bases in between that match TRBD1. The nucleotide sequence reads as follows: TGTGCCAGTAGCCTAGGGACAGGATCCGGAAACACCATATATTTT. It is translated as CASSLGTGSGNTIYF.